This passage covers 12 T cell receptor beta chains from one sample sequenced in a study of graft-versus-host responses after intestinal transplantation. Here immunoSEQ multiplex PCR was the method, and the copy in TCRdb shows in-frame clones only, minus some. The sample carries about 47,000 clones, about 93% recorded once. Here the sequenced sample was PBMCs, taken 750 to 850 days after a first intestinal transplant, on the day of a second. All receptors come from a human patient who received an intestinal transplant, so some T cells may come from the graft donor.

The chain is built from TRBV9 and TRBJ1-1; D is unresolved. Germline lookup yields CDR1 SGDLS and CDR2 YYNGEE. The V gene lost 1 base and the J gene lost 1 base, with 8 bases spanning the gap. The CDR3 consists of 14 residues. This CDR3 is CASSVSIRNTEAFF. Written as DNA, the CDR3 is TGTGCCAGCAGCGTAAGCATCAGGAACACTGAAGCTTTCTTT. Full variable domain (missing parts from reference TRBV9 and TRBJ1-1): DSGVTQTPKHLITATGQRVTLRCSPRSGDLSVYWYQQSLDQGLQFLIQYYNGEERAKGNILERFSAQQFPDLHSELNLSSLELGDSALYFCASSVSIRNTEAFFGQGTRLTVV.

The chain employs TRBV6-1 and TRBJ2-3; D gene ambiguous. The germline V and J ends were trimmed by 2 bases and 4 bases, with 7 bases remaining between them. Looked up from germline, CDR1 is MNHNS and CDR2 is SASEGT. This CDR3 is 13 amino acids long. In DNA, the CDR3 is TGTGCCAGCAGTGAAATCCGGCCAGATACGCAGTATTTT. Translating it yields CASSEIRPDTQYF.

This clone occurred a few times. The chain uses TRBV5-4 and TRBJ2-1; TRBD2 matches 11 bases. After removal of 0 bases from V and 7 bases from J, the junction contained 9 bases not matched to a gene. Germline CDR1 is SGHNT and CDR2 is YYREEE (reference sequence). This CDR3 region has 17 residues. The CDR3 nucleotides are TGTGCCAGCAGCTTGGTCCTACTAGCGGGGGTTGTAAATGAGCAGTTCTTC. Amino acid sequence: CASSLVLLAGVVNEQFF.

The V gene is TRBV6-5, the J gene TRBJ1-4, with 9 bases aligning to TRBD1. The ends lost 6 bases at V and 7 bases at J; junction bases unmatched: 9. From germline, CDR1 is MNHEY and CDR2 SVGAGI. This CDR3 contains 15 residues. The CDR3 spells CASSVTGGMGEKLFF. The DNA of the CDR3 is TGTGCCAGCAGCGTGACAGGGGGGATGGGTGAAAAACTGTTTTTT.

CDR3 bases: TGTGCCAGTAGTATAGGAGTGTCGCCCCAGCATTTT. The encoded protein is CASSIGVSPQHF. The chain recombines TRBV19 with TRBJ1-5, with D unresolved. Germline CDR1 LNHDA, CDR2 SQIVND (reference sequence). The CDR3 contains 12 residues. Trimming left V 1 base short and J 9 bases short, with 7 bases between.

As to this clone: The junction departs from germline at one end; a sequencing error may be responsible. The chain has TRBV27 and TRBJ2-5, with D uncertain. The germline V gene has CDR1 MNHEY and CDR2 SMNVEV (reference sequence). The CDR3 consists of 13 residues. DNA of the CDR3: TGTGTCAGCAGTTTAAAGGGCCAAGAGACCCAGTACTTC. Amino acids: CVSSLKGQETQYF.

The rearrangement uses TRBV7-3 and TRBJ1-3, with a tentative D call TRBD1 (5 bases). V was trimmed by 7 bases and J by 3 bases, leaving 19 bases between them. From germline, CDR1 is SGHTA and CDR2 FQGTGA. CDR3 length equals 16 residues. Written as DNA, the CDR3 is TGTGCCAGCATCCCCCACGGGGCAGGGAGTGGAAACACCATATATTTT. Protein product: CASIPHGAGSGNTIYF.

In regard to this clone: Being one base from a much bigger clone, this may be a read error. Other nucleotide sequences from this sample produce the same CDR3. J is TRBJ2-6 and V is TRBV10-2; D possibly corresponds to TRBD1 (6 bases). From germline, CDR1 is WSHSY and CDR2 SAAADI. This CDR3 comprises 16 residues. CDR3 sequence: CASSDRGASGANVLTF. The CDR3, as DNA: TGCGCCAGCAGTGACAGGGGAGCCTCTGGGGCCAACGTCCTGACCTTC.

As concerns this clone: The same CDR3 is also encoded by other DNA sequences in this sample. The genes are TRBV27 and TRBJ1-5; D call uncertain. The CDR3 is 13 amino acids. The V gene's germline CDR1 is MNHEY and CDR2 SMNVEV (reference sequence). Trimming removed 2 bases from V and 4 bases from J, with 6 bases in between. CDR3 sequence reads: CASSLVQNQPQHF. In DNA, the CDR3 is TGTGCCAGCAGTTTAGTACAGAATCAGCCCCAGCATTTT.

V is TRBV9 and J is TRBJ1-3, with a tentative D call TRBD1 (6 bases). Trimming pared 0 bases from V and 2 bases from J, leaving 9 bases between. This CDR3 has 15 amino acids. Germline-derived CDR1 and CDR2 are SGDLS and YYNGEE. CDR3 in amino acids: CASSVVGGPGNTIYF. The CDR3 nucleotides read TGTGCCAGCAGCGTAGTGGGGGGGCCTGGAAACACCATATATTTT.

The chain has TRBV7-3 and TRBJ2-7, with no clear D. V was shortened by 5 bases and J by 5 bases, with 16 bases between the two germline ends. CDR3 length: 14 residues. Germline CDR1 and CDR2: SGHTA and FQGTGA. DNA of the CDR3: TGTGCCAGCAGCCTCTTACCAGGTCTGAACGAGCAGTACTTC. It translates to CASSLLPGLNEQYF. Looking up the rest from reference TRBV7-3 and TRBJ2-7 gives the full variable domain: GAGVSQTPSNKVTEKGKYVELRCDPISGHTALYWYRQSLGQGPEFLIYFQGTGAADDSGLPNDRFFAVRPEGSVSTLKIQRTERGDSAVYLCASSLLPGLNEQYFGPGTRLTVT.

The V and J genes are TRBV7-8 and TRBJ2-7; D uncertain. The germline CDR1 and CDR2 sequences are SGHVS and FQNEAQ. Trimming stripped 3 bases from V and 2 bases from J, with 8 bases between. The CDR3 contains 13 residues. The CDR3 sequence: CASSFTPTYEQYF. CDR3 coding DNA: TGTGCCAGCAGCTTTACTCCCACCTACGAGCAGTACTTC.